The clone carrying this TCR beta chain was picked up a small number of times. This entry is derived from a study of spatial heterogeneity in lung cancer. Study context: Alpha-chain sequences were consistently detected less often than beta-chain sequences.

The sample's time point: sample taken at primary tumor resection. Whole RNA, which was extracted from tumor, nontumor lung tissue or frozen PBMC, was sequenced without any cell sorting. In germline, CDR1 is ENHRY, CDR2 SYGVKD. This CDR3 has 14 residues. Trimming took off 7 bases at V and 0 bases at J, with 9 bases between the two ends. Every molecule of TCR cDNA had its own unique molecular identifier. TCRdb ran MiXCR on the 5' RACE reads and lists one entry per CDR3 protein. The sample holds about 7,900 distinct CDR3 sequences, 3.5% to 5.5% seen once. The rearrangement links TRBV10-3 to TRBJ2-2; D might be TRBD2 (5 bases). The sequence was collected from a male donor with early-stage non-small cell lung cancer. The starting material was PBMCs, obtained at surgery. The CDR3 DNA reads as TGTGCCATCACGGGAAACGCGAACACCGGGGAGCTGTTTTTT. Translated, it gives CAITGNANTGELFF.